What follows describes a single TCR beta chain. What antigen it recognizes has not been identified. One base away there is no much larger clone; base qualities are not given. The cohort comprised hundreds of healthy bone marrow donors. At the time of sampling, every cohort member was nominally healthy, though immune exposures that went unrecorded were likely present. The donor tested CMV seropositive, placing the donor among the approximately 290 seropositive members of the cohort. A peripheral blood sample was provided by each donor, and peripheral blood mononuclear cells were used for TCR beta sequencing. The Qiagen DNeasy Blood Extraction Kit was used to extract genomic DNA from the blood cell samples. This sample stems from a study of cytomegalovirus exposure and HLA in healthy donors (dated by TCRdb to the late 2010s). Background for the entire study: An earlier analysis of more than 550 of the donors reported approximately 260 Gb of sequence data and 100 million to 120 million unique TCR beta sequences obtained from roughly 180 million T cells. Every discovery cohort repertoire had been produced on one sequencing platform. Donor age, sex, ethnicity and CMV serostatus were compiled together with the repertoire data. An early release that covered 640 HLA-typed donors contained approximately 300 gigabases of sequencing data and 85 million to 100 million unique TCR sequences. The study was designed to test whether signatures of past pathogen exposure could be identified by cataloging public T cell receptors. The study used immunosequencing to profile the T cell repertoires of around 600 subjects and linked those repertoires to cytomegalovirus serostatus. Both class I and class II loci were covered by HLA typing, at four-digit resolution. The later analysis used no new phenotypic data to find candidate immune exposures, relying instead on TCR beta sequences and their occurrence across donors. Typing coverage varied by locus: roughly 620-640 donors for A, B, C, DRB1 and DQB1; around 560 for DQA1; approximately 610 for DPA1; about 450 for DPB1. In a later analysis, previously published TCR beta repertoires from about 640 donors were re-analyzed and high-resolution HLA genotyping was added so that TCR occurrence patterns could be studied. A handful of DR-DQ haplotypes were handled as single units for association and clustering because linkage in the cohort was strong. To decide whether each TCR beta V gene segment behaved as functional or pseudogenic, an earlier analysis of over 500 of the donors relied on high-throughput TCR beta sequencing. Along with the approximately 620-subject first cohort, a separate validation cohort of 120 different subjects was used. Among the roughly 400 genotyped donors, 75% to 90% belonged to the genetic ancestry cluster associated with self-reported Caucasian donors. On average, roughly 200,000 unique TCR beta nucleotide sequences were sequenced per donor among roughly 430 genotyped donors of the cohort, with around 19% of those sequences being non-productive. A later genetic analysis used genome-wide SNP genotypes for about three fifths of the 666 donors, treating that subset as a discovery cohort. High-throughput TCR immunosequencing, statistical association of individual TCRs with disease status, and machine learning were combined to predict cytomegalovirus infection status.

From the cysteine through the phenylalanine, the CDR3 covers 12 amino acids. Of the read, only the CDR3 DNA is kept; its 36 bases are in frame from base 1. V is reduced by 6 bases and J by 0 bases, leaving a spacing of 6 bases between them. As encoded in the germline V gene, CDR1 is SQVTM while CDR2 is ANQGSEA. The method behind the library was the immunoSEQ multiplex PCR assay. For the multiplex PCR, a mixture combining 60 forward primers for TCR Vbeta segments and 13 reverse primers for TCR Jbeta segments was used. The CDR3 region of rearranged TCR beta genes was amplified from genomic DNA with a multiplex PCR assay. On the Illumina HiSeq System, the amplified TCR beta libraries were sequenced as 87-base-pair reads. The paper's processing steps were these. A later analysis tallied 75 million to 95 million unique TCR beta chains across the 700 or so repertoires, and around 10 million of those chains were shared by two or more donors. Raw reads were error-corrected and collapsed into unique sequences by a nearest-neighbor algorithm in which closely related sequences were merged to remove PCR and sequencing errors. V, D and J gene segments were assigned by aligning CDR3 sequences to IMGT reference sequences. For a sequence to be retained, a match of at least six nucleotides was required to both a V gene segment and a J gene segment. Rearrangements were classified as productive when the CDR3 lacked stop codons and remained in frame with V and J, and all other rearrangements were classified as non-productive. Following IMGT convention, CDR3 was defined as the stretch from the second conserved V-encoded cysteine up to the conserved J-encoded phenylalanine. Sequences without an unambiguous match to a single V gene segment were excluded from the earlier analysis of several hundred of the donors. In an earlier analysis of several hundred of the donors, V segments were called functional above 56.7% productive rearrangements and were called segregating when the between-donor standard deviation exceeded 5%. To diagnose cytomegalovirus status from the catalog of TCR beta chain sequences, a statistical classification framework was built. In a later analysis, V and J genes were assigned by comparing TCR nucleotide sequences against IMGT/GENE-DB human TR gene sequences. Using the TCRdist pipeline, a later analysis assigned CDR3 sequences along with most-parsimonious VDJ recombination scenarios. In a later analysis, each TCR beta chain was defined by its CDR3 amino acid sequence together with its V-gene family, and reads lacking a unique V-gene family were excluded. To address suspected cross-contamination and a sequencing artifact, a later analysis removed 550 to 750 highly shared, low-generation-probability nucleotide sequences. A later analysis calculated a clonal expansion index for each public chain from normalized within-repertoire ranks of inferred template counts. Generation probabilities in a later analysis came from a VDJ recombination model fitted to out-of-frame rearrangements, and those results were checked against IGoR. In a later analysis, TCR-TCR, TCR-HLA and TCR-CMV co-occurrence was scored with hypergeometric tests, and a repertoire-size bias correction was applied to TCR pairs. A later analysis estimated false discovery rates by permuting HLA or CMV assignments 20 times. In a later analysis, co-occurring TCRs were grouped with DBSCAN, and TCRdist sequence similarity was added when clustering was performed within HLA-allele-positive subsets. Repertoires with fewer than 30,000 or more than 120,000 public chains, plus five repertoires with anomalous nucleotide sharing, were excluded from co-occurrence clustering. The table comes from immuneACCESS by way of TCRdb, which keeps in-frame sequences with V and J called. Part of the clones is missing from these tables; in studies checked, under half for an unresolved V gene and the rest for unknown reasons. V, J and clone size were drawn from that table, and D and trimming were deduced from the DNA. This sample lists over 100,000 clones; roughly 70% were detected once. Of the sample, 8.7% is held by the ten largest clones.

The paper as a whole reports these results and caveats: A later analysis found that TCR association rates varied across HLA loci, with DRB1 alleles showing the most associated TCRs and HLA-C alleles the fewest. The earlier analysis of some 540 of the donors excluded roughly 17 rarely observed V segments, including chromosome 9 orphons, because counts were too low. Because HLA typing was missing for some donors at each locus, association tests included only the typed subset. A further reported finding was that TCR beta sequences accurately predicted the HLA-A and HLA-B alleles for most subjects in the first cohort. Some IMGT-functional V segments, including TRBV6-2 and TRBV6-3, could not be distinguished by the 87-base-pair reads and were therefore excluded. According to a later analysis, most CMV-associated TCR beta chains appeared to be HLA-restricted, and the HLA associations seemed to be driven largely by CMV exposure. Assigning TCR associations to individual alleles was difficult when HLA alleles, especially DR and DQ, strongly co-occurred. Sequencing depth was assumed to be roughly uniform across donors in the presence/absence analyses, though that assumption may not hold. A later analysis reported that several top co-occurrence clusters appeared linked to parvovirus B19, influenza, CMV and Epstein-Barr virus. In a later genetic analysis, fewer N-insertions in productive TCRs were reported among donors in an Asian-associated ancestry cluster than the approximately 670-donor mean. Three of the identified cytomegalovirus-associated TCR beta chains were confirmed in vitro to be specific for cytomegalovirus antigens. In the study, around 160 TCR beta chains were listed as associated with cytomegalovirus. An earlier analysis of 450 to 750 of the donors showed that most TCR beta V segments appeared in productive rearrangements either about 90% or about 30% of the time, which broadly matched IMGT annotations. A later analysis found that HLA-associated TCR beta chains were more clonally expanded and had lower generation probabilities than equally common non-associated chains. Only TCR beta chains were sequenced in this cohort, and the absence of alpha or paired-chain data limited detectable features. CMV serostatus was the only immune exposure information available for the cohort. Most TCR sequences were observed very rarely across donors, whereas some public TCRs were present in many individuals. Specific HLA alleles were associated with 15,000 to 20,000 TCR beta sequences at a false discovery rate of 0.05 in a later analysis. Linkage disequilibrium might explain the correlated functional status among segregating V segments, but an unknown experimental factor could not be excluded. The authors suggested that the approach could potentially be generalized to other disease states and immunological phenotypes. V-gene and J-gene trimming of TCR beta chains was associated with a missense DCLRE1C variant in a later genetic analysis, and the association was replicated in an independent cohort. The sequencing pipeline was judged likely to have produced a cluster of highly shared sequence variants as a technical artifact. The classifier was reported to diagnose cytomegalovirus status with high specificity and sensitivity in both the original and validation cohorts.

The sequenced sample was PBMCs. The V and J segments used are TRBV29-1 and TRBJ1-3; the D gene lacks a confident call. This clonotype was sampled from a man aged 25 to 45 in good health and CMV-seropositive. The nucleotide sequence is TGCAGCGTCGACATCTCTGGAAACACCATATATTTT. Translation gives CSVDISGNTIYF.